This T cell receptor beta chain was sequenced during a study of regulatory T cells in long-lasting Graves disease. Study observations and caveats: Since the sample size was small, accuracy may have been reduced.

As to time point: persistent/refractory GD, antithyroid drugs over 5 years with positive TRAb. From PBMCs, RNA was extracted and then used to make the TCR library. CDR3 size: 13 residues. The V and J ends lost 4 bases and 5 bases respectively, with 13 bases between them. Germline V gene sequence: CDR1 SQVTM, CDR2 ANQGSEA. Building the TCR beta libraries relied on iRepertoire HTBI primers, and CDR3 regions underwent Arm-PCR. Per the authors' pipeline: The identification of 55 to 70 TRBV and 14 TRBJ segments was made across samples. TCRdb fed the multiplex PCR reads into MiXCR, producing one record per CDR3 protein. V and J calls and clone size were set by TCRdb, not the authors. The top ten clones hold around 24% of a sample with roughly 450,000 distinct CDR3 sequences, around 24% of them seen once. As to this clonotype: Its specificity is not known.

Source: peripheral blood mononuclear cells (PBMCs), taken when the disease was refractory, from a patient treated with antithyroid drugs. The receptor was isolated from a female donor with Graves disease. V usage is TRBV29-1 and J usage is TRBJ2-3, with D maybe TRBD1 (5 bases). The CDR3 sequence: CSVVRGVQDTQYF. CDR3 coding DNA: TGCAGCGTTGTAAGGGGCGTTCAAGATACGCAGTATTTT.